Here is one TCR beta chain with its context. Antigen specificity is unknown. Produced via immunoSEQ multiplex PCR; TCRdb's table is partial and in-frame only. The sample consists of about 14,000 clones, roughly 77% of them appearing once. The source of the sample is a study of immune evolution from preneoplasia to lung adenocarcinoma. Study findings and constraints: Normal lung had highest clonality; later lesions appeared denser, more diverse. Compared with EGFR-mutant or double wild-type lesions, KRAS-mutant nodules were more clonal.

Trimming shortened V by 5 bases and J by 2 bases, and 9 bases separated the two germline ends. Germline lookup yields CDR1 SGHTA and CDR2 FQGNSA. The CDR3 spans 13 residues. The chain is built from TRBV7-2 and TRBJ1-1; D is unresolved. This TCR was recovered from a person aged 60 to 85 with lung adenocarcinoma. Sequenced sample: FFPE minimally invasive lung adenocarcinoma tissue. CDR3 sequence reads: CASSRRPNTEAFF. CDR3 in DNA: TGTGCCAGCAGCCGTCGGCCAAACACTGAAGCTTTCTTT. The variable domain in full, with the rest retrieved from reference TRBV7-2 and TRBJ1-1, is GAGVSQSPSNKVTEKGKDVELRCDPISGHTALYWYRQSLGQGLEFLIYFQGNSAPDKSGLPSDRFSAERTGGSVSTLTIQRTQQEDSAVYLCASSRRPNTEAFFGQGTRLTVV.